One TCR beta chain is described in this entry. The sample comes from a study of blood T cell repertoires in COVID-19. The assay was immunoSEQ multiplex PCR, and TCRdb's table has in-frame clones only and misses some. Of roughly 250,000 clones in the sample, 70% to 85% are singletons; the top ten hold 0.87%. The CDR3 has 16 amino acids. V lost 3 bases to trimming and J lost 0 bases, with 15 bases between them. From germline, CDR1 is GTSNPN and CDR2 SVGIG (reference sequence). The TCR sequence derives from a human donor with COVID-19, enrolled during active disease. The donor label of this sample is uncertain. Sequenced sample: peripheral blood. The gene calls are TRBV30 and TRBJ1-3; no firm D call. CDR3 protein: CAWRGWRSVSGNTIYF. The CDR3 coding sequence is TGTGCCTGGAGGGGGTGGAGGAGCGTCTCTGGAAACACCATATATTTT.